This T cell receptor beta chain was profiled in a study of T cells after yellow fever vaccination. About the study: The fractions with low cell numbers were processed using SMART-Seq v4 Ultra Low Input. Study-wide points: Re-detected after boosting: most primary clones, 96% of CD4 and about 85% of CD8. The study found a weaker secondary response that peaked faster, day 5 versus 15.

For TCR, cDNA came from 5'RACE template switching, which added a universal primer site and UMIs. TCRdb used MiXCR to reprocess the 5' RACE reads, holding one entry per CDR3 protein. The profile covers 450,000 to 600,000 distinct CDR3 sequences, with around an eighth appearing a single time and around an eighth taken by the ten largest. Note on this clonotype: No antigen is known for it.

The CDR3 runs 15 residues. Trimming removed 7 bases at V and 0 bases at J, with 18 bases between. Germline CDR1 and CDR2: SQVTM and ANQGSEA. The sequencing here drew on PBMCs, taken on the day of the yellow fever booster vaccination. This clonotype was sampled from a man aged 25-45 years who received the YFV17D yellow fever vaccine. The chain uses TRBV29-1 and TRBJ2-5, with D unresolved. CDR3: CSASPFFTYQETQYF. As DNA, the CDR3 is TGCAGCGCAAGCCCCTTCTTTACATACCAAGAGACCCAGTACTTC.